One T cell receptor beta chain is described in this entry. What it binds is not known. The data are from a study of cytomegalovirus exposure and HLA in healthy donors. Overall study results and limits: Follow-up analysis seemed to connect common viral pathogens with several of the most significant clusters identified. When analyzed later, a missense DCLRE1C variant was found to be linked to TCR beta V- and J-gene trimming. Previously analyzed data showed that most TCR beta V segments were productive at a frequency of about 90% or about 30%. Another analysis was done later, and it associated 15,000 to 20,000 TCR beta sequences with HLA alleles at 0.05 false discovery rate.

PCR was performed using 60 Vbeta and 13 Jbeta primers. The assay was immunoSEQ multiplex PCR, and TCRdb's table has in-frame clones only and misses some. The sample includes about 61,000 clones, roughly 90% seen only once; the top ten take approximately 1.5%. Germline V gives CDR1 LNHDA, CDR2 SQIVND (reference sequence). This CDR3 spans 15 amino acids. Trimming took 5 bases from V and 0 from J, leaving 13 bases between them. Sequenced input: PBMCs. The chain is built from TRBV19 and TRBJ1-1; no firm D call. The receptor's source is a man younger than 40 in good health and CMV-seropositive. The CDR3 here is CASSLRRGLNTEAFF. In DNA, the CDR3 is TGTGCCAGTAGTTTGCGGCGGGGTCTGAACACTGAAGCTTTCTTT.